The rows below give T cell receptor beta chains drawn from one sample of a study of T-cell reconstitution after alpha-beta-depleted transplantation in children. TCRdb re-analysed the PCR reads in MiXCR, keeping a single row per CDR3 protein. The sample has around 400,000 distinct CDR3 sequences, approximately 10% seen once. The specimen comprised PBMCs from the stem cell graft donor, sampled from the stem cell graft. The receptors stem from a human donor who donated a stem cell graft to a child with acute myeloid leukemia. Each CDR3 is given with its conserved first and last residue. The order of the fields is J gene, D gene, clone size, V gene, CDR3 DNA, CDR3 protein. A D gene is named only where the DNA matches it firmly. The listing skips clone size in some rows; elsewhere it reads once, few, many or a size class.

>TRBJ2-7|NA|NA|TRBV29-1
TGCAGCGTTGGTAAGGCAGGTGGTTTTGTGGCCTACGAGCAGTACTTC
CSVGKAGGFVAYEQYF
>TRBJ1-5|TRBD1|few|TRBV10-2
TGCGCCAGCGGACGACAGGGGGGAAGCAATCAGCCCCAGCATTTT
CASGRQGGSNQPQHF
>TRBJ2-2|NA|NA|TRBV27
TGTGCCAGCAGTCTCCGTCCCTACGCCGGGGAGCTGTTTTTT
CASSLRPYAGELFF
>TRBJ2-1|NA|few|TRBV5-5
TGTGCCAGCAGCTTGGTGGTCAGAGGGAATGAGCAGTTCTTC
CASSLVVRGNEQFF
>TRBJ2-5|NA|NA|TRBV20-1
TGCAGTGCTAGAGATCTCGACAGCGGCCAAGAGACCCAGTACTTC
CSARDLDSGQETQYF
>TRBJ1-2|TRBD1|few|TRBV15
TGTGCCACCAGCGGGACAGGTTATGGCTACACCTTC
CATSGTGYGYTF
>TRBJ2-4|NA|few|TRBV9
TGTGCCAGCAGCGCCCAAGGAGGAGTGGGCAAAAACATTCAGTACTTC
CASSAQGGVGKNIQYF
>TRBJ2-7|NA|few|TRBV20-1
TGCAGTGCTAGAGATCCCTCCGGGACACGGGCCGACGAGCAGTACTTC
CSARDPSGTRADEQYF
>TRBJ2-4|TRBD1|few|TRBV25-1
TGTGCCAGCAGTGACGACAGGGGGCAGAACATTCAGTACTTC
CASSDDRGQNIQYF
>TRBJ2-1|NA|once|TRBV5-1
TGCGCCAGCAGCTTGTCCGCGGTCCCTATCGGCAATGAGCAGTTCTTC
CASSLSAVPIGNEQFF
>TRBJ2-5|NA|NA|TRBV5-1
TGCGCCAGCAGCTTGGCTGGTACCCCCGGAGAGACCCAGTACTTC
CASSLAGTPGETQYF
>TRBJ2-1|TRBD2|many|TRBV29-1
TGCAGCGTTGAAGAAGCTGAGACTAGCGGGGTTCACAATGAGCAGTTCTTC
CSVEEAETSGVHNEQFF
>TRBJ1-1|NA|NA|TRBV5-1
TGCGCCAGCAGTCAAAGGGGGTTGAGCACTGAAGCTTTCTTT
CASSQRGLSTEAFF
>TRBJ2-1|TRBD2|NA|TRBV11-2
TGTGCCAGCAGCTTAGACGGGCTAGCGGGAGTTTGGGAGCAGTTCTTC
CASSLDGLAGVWEQFF
>TRBJ2-5|NA|many|TRBV7-9
TGTGCCAGCAGCTCCCTTGCAGGATTGGGGACCCAGTACTTC
CASSSLAGLGTQYF
>TRBJ1-1|TRBD1|NA|TRBV5-1
TGCGCCAGCAGCGCCAGGGGGTACGGCACTGAAGCTTTCTTT
CASSARGYGTEAFF
>TRBJ2-5|NA|NA|TRBV12-3/TRBV12-4
TGTGCCAGCAGGAAACAGGTTCTGGAGACCCAGTACTTC
CASRKQVLETQYF
>TRBJ2-2|TRBD1|many|TRBV5-1
TGCGCCAGCAGCTTGGGACAGGGGGTGACCGGGGAGCTGTTTTTT
CASSLGQGVTGELFF
>TRBJ2-5|NA|many|TRBV29-1
TGCAGCGTTGGGAGGGGATTCGAGACCCAGTACTTC
CSVGRGFETQYF
>TRBJ1-1|NA|few|TRBV12-3/TRBV12-4
TGTGCCAGCAGACTCGGGGTTTCCACTGAAGCTTTCTTT
CASRLGVSTEAFF
>TRBJ2-1|NA|many|TRBV20-1
TGCAGTGCTAGAGATCTCGGGCAGGTGGGCGATGAGCAGTTCTTC
CSARDLGQVGDEQFF
>TRBJ2-3|TRBD2|many|TRBV5-1
TGCGCCAGCAGCTTTAGCGGGGTTGATTCAGATACGCAGTATTTT
CASSFSGVDSDTQYF
>TRBJ1-2|TRBD1|NA|TRBV6-2/TRBV6-3
TGTGCCAGCAGTGAGGGGACAGGGGCCGCTCGGGACTACACCTTC
CASSEGTGAARDYTF
>TRBJ2-2|TRBD1|NA|TRBV6-1
TGTGCCAGCAACCCGACAGGGGTCAACACCGGGGAGCTGTTTTTT
CASNPTGVNTGELFF
>TRBJ2-6|TRBD1|few|TRBV9
TGTGCCAGCAGCCTGTGGGCAGGGGGCGCCCCCTCTGGGGCCAACGTCCTGACTTTC
CASSLWAGGAPSGANVLTF
>TRBJ1-5|NA|NA|TRBV10-2
TGCGCCAGGTCTAGACAGTTACATAGCAATCAGCCCCAGCATTTT
CARSRQLHSNQPQHF
>TRBJ1-5|NA|few|TRBV6-5
TGTGCCAGCAGCTATACCTGGGGTAGCAATCAGCCCCAGCATTTT
CASSYTWGSNQPQHF
>TRBJ2-5|NA|many|TRBV10-3
TGTGCCATCAGTGAGACCGACGGGACCCAGTACTTC
CAISETDGTQYF
>TRBJ1-4|NA|many|TRBV4-2
TGTGCCAGCAGCCAAGAATCGTCTTCAGTCCCTAATGAAAAACTGTTTTTT
CASSQESSSVPNEKLFF
>TRBJ1-5|NA|NA|TRBV5-1
TGCGCCAGCAGCTCAGGACAGACTAATCAGCCCCAGCATTTT
CASSSGQTNQPQHF
>TRBJ2-5|TRBD2|many|TRBV12-3/TRBV12-4
TGTGCCAGCAGTTTAAACCCTCGCACTAGCGGGGGAGACAAGACCCAGTACTTC
CASSLNPRTSGGDKTQYF
>TRBJ1-5|NA|NA|TRBV4-3
TGCGCCAGCAGCCAAGATAGGGCTCGGGGGAATCAGCCCCAGCATTTT
CASSQDRARGNQPQHF
>TRBJ2-4|NA|few|TRBV18
TGTGCCAGCTTACGGGAGCCTCAAGAAAACATTCAGTACTTC
CASLREPQENIQYF
>TRBJ1-1|TRBD1|NA|TRBV25-1
TGTGCCAGCAGCCCCTTACCCGGGACAGGTGCCAATGAAGCTTTCTTT
CASSPLPGTGANEAFF
>TRBJ1-1|NA|many|TRBV29-1
TGCAGCGCGTCACCGAACACTGAAGCTTTCTTT
CSASPNTEAFF
>TRBJ2-1|TRBD1|many|TRBV9
TGTGCCAGCAGCGTAGGGTCAAGACAGGGACCTAACAATGAGCAGTTCTTC
CASSVGSRQGPNNEQFF
>TRBJ2-1|NA|NA|TRBV30
TGTGCCTGGAGTGTGGCGGGGAATGAGCAGTTCTTC
CAWSVAGNEQFF
>TRBJ2-1|TRBD2|NA|TRBV3-1
TGTGCCAGCAGCACATCCGGGACTAGCGGGGGCGTCGGTCAGTTCTTC
CASSTSGTSGGVGQFF
>TRBJ2-1|NA|NA|TRBV4-2
TGTGCCAGCAGCCAACCGGGCGGGGACAGTTACAATGAGCAGTTCTTC
CASSQPGGDSYNEQFF
>TRBJ1-2|NA|many|TRBV29-1
TGCAGCGTTGGAAGGGAGGAAAACTATGGCTACACCTTC
CSVGREENYGYTF
>TRBJ1-1|TRBD1|few|TRBV20-1
TGCAGTGCTAGAAAGGGGGCTGGCGTCCAAATGCCGGGTACTTTCTTT
CSARKGAGVQMPGTFF
>TRBJ2-5|TRBD2|few|TRBV5-1
TGCGCCAGCAGCAAGGGACTAGCAGGAGCACAAGAGACCCAGTACTTC
CASSKGLAGAQETQYF
>TRBJ1-2|NA|NA|TRBV7-9
TGTGCCAGCAGCTTAGACCCGGGGATAGGTGGCTACACCTTC
CASSLDPGIGGYTF
>TRBJ2-5|NA|few|TRBV20-1
TGCAGTGCTAGATCGGGAGCCGGCGGTCAAGAGACCCAGTACTTC
CSARSGAGGQETQYF
>TRBJ2-3|NA|few|TRBV7-2
TGTGCCAGCAGCTTACCTCGGTCCAGACTTGAGGATACGCAGTATTTT
CASSLPRSRLEDTQYF
>TRBJ1-1|TRBD1|few|TRBV5-1
TGCGCCAGCAGCGAAATTAACTCCGGGACAGGGTCTACTGAAGCTTTCTTT
CASSEINSGTGSTEAFF
>TRBJ1-2|NA|many|TRBV5-6
TGTGCCAGCAGCTCGACTCCTAACTATGGCTACACCTTC
CASSSTPNYGYTF
>TRBJ2-5|TRBD2|many|TRBV5-1
TGCGCCAGCAGGACTAGCGGGGGGCAAGAGACCCAGTACTTC
CASRTSGGQETQYF
>TRBJ2-5|NA|many|TRBV20-1
TGCAGTGCTAGAGTGGGAGCCGAGACCCAGTACTTC
CSARVGAETQYF
>TRBJ2-1|TRBD1|many|TRBV5-1
TGCGCCAGCAGCTTGGGGACCGGACAGGCATCCTACAATGAGCAGTTCTTC
CASSLGTGQASYNEQFF
>TRBJ1-2|NA|many|TRBV7-2
TGTGCCAGCAGCTTCTCTGATGAAGGCTATGGCTACACCTTC
CASSFSDEGYGYTF
>TRBJ2-5|NA|NA|TRBV29-1
TGCAGCGTTGACGAACCGGGTTTGGAGACCCAGTACTTC
CSVDEPGLETQYF
>TRBJ2-2|TRBD1|many|TRBV6-4
TGTGCCAGCAGTGACGGGACAGCCACCGGGGAGCTGTTTTTT
CASSDGTATGELFF
>TRBJ2-1|TRBD2|few|TRBV20-1
TGCAGTGCTCTAGCGGGGGGGCCAAATGAGCAGTTCTTC
CSALAGGPNEQFF